The 5 T cell receptor beta chains reported below all come from one sample, sequenced in a study of cytomegalovirus exposure and HLA in healthy donors. 13 Jbeta primers and 60 Vbeta primers were used for the PCR. TCRdb's copy holds only in-frame clones and misses some; the assay was immunoSEQ multiplex PCR. The table lists 90,000 to 130,000 clones, 70% of them singletons, with roughly 8.4% in the top ten. The sample was PBMCs. All receptors come from a man aged 25 to 45 in good health and CMV-seropositive.

The chain combines TRBV5-1 with TRBJ1-2; a possible D gene is TRBD1 (6 bases). The CDR3 is 16 residues long. Trimming removed 1 base at V and 3 bases at J, with 16 bases between. Looked up from germline, CDR1 is SGHRS and CDR2 is YFSETQ. The CDR3 protein is CASSLRGRGSDYGYTF. The CDR3 coding sequence is TGCGCCAGCAGCTTGAGGGGCAGGGGTTCGGACTATGGCTACACCTTC. The full variable domain, in which reference TRBV5-1 and TRBJ1-2 provide the parts outside the CDR3, is KAGVTQTPRYLIKTRGQQVTLSCSPISGHRSVSWYQQTPGQGLQFLFEYFSETQRNKGNFPGRFSGRQFSNSRSEMNVSTLELGDSALYLCASSLRGRGSDYGYTFGSGTRLTVV.

The chain employs TRBV6-5 and TRBJ2-7; 7 nucleotides agree with TRBD2. V lost 6 bases to trimming and J lost 1 base; unmatched junction nucleotides: 9. The CDR3 is 15 residues long. Germline lookup yields CDR1 MNHEY and CDR2 SVGAGI. CDR3 sequence: CASSQAGEQSYEQYV. The CDR3 DNA follows: TGTGCCAGCAGCCAGGCGGGAGAGCAGTCCTACGAGCAGTACGTC.

Comments on this clone: An end of the junction does not agree with germline; a read error may underlie this. The chain carries TRBV19 and TRBJ1-2; D ambiguous. Germline-derived CDR1 and CDR2 are LNHDA and SQIVND (reference sequence). The CDR3 consists of 11 residues. The CDR3 bases are TGTGCCAGTAGTATAGCTGGCGGGGTTGTATTC. Its protein product is CASSIAGGVVF.

The chain couples TRBV19 to TRBJ2-3, with 9 bases lining up with TRBD2. The CDR3 contains 18 residues. Trimming at V came to 6 bases and at J to 0 bases, leaving 13 bases not matched to a gene. Germline-derived CDR1 and CDR2 are LNHDA and SQIVND (reference sequence). CDR3 DNA: TGTGCCAGTAGCGGATATAGCGGGGGACACCCTAGCACAGATACGCAGTATTTT. This gives the protein CASSGYSGGHPSTDTQYF.

This clone was observed once. The chain recombines TRBV7-9 with TRBJ2-3; TRBD2 matches at 9 bases. This CDR3 is 15 amino acids long. Germline V gene data show CDR1 as SEHNR and CDR2 as FQNEAQ (reference sequence). V was pared by 7 bases and J by 2 bases, with 7 bases of the junction left unmatched. CDR3 in amino acids: CASTEGGGDTDTQYF. DNA of the CDR3: TGTGCCAGCACCGAGGGCGGGGGGGACACAGATACGCAGTATTTT.